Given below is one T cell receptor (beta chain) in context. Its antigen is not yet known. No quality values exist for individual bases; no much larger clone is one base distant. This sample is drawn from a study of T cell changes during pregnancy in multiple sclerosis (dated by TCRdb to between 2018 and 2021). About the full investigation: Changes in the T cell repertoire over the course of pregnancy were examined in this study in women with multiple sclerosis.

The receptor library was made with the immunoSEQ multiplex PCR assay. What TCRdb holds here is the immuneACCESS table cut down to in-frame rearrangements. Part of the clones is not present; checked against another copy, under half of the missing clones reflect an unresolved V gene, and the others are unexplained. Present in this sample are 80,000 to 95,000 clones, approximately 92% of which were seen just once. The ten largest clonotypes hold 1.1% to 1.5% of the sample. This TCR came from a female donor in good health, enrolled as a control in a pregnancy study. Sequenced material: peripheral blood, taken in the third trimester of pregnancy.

The CDR3 protein sequence reads: CASSFRLGGETQYF. The nucleotide sequence is TGTGCCAGCAGCTTTCGTTTGGGGGGGGAGACCCAGTACTTC. The receptor chain draws on TRBV7-2 and TRBJ2-5; 7 central bases correspond to TRBD2. Looking up the germline V gene yields CDR1 SGHTA and CDR2 FQGNSA. Germline trimming: 3 bases from V, 5 bases from J; junction bases outside gene matches: 6. Measured from the cysteine to the phenylalanine, the CDR3 is 14 residues long. Of the read, only the CDR3 DNA is kept; its 42 bases are in frame from base 1.